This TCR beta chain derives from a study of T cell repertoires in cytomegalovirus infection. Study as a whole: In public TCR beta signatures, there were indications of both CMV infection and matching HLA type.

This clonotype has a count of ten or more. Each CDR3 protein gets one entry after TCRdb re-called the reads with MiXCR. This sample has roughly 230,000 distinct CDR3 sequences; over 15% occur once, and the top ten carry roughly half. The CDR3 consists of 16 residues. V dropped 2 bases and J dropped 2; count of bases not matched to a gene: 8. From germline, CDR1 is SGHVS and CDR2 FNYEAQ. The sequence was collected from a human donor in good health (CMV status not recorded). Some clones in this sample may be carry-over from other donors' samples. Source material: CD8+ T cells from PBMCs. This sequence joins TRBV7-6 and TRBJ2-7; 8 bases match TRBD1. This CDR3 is CASSLLSGQGTYEQYF. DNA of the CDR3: TGTGCCAGCAGCTTATTATCTGGACAGGGTACCTACGAGCAGTACTTC.